This T cell receptor (beta chain) was observed in a study of blood T cell repertoires in COVID-19 (dated by TCRdb to about 2020). Background on the whole study: Samples covering the acute and convalescent phases of COVID-19 were provided by collaborators in the United States, Italy and Spain. The material from the prospective study consisted of cDNA or gDNA derived from T cells, B-cell-depleted T cells, or PBMCs. Deeply sampled blood TCRbeta repertoires from subjects exposed to, actively infected with, or recovered from COVID-19 were included in the dataset. The repertoires were released in a freely available public database intended as a resource for research on the immune response to SARS-CoV-2. The samples were drawn from the first 160 participants of the ongoing ImmuneRACE study and from some 1,300 subjects provided by 6 global collaborators. Nearly every sample came with metadata listing a de-identified subject ID, COVID-19 status, age in years and sex. Where available, HLA class I and class II types were taken from metadata supplied by the sample provider and were not determined by assay-based typing.

Whole blood was collected in K2EDTA tubes by collaborating institutions according to the institutions' own protocols. For TCRbeta analysis, collaborators shipped samples in one of three forms: frozen whole blood, isolated PBMCs, or DNA extracted from either of those sample types. TCRbeta CDR3 regions were amplified from genomic DNA using the immunoSEQ Assay, a bias-controlled multiplex PCR. As for how the authors treated the data: Within the assay, amplification of reference gene primers was used to estimate how many nucleated cells each sample contained. To quantify the absolute abundance of each unique TCRbeta CDR3 rearrangement, sequence reads were collapsed and filtered. Productive Simpson clonality was computed per sample as the square root of Simpson's diversity index over productive rearrangements. This immuneACCESS table, as held by TCRdb, lists in-frame sequences with V and J called but not all clones. Of the missing ones, under half trace to an unresolved V gene in checked studies; the others have no known cause. The V and J calls and the clone size are those of that table, but D and trimming were determined from the DNA. Present in this sample are 150,000 to 180,000 clones, about 79% of which were seen just once. Of the sample, almost 10% is held by the ten largest clones.

Spanning cysteine to phenylalanine, the CDR3 consists of 13 amino acids. Only CDR3 DNA is held: 39 bases, read in frame from base 1. Via the germline V gene (reference sequence), CDR1 is GTSNPN and CDR2 SVGIG. Trimming takes 3 bases from V and 4 bases from J, and the germline ends sit 9 bases apart. The research as a whole found: The amount of clinical and demographic metadata varied by source and participant and was provided uncurated.

Remarks on this clone: Its antigen is not yet known. Base-call qualities are not available, and no considerably larger clone is one nucleotide away.

Sequencing was performed on peripheral blood. The TCR sequence derives from a woman aged 45-59 years with acute or convalescent COVID-19. The rearranged segments are TRBV30 and TRBJ2-2; no D gene can be assigned with confidence. The nucleotide sequence is given as TGTGCCTGGAGCAAGCTCGGCACCGGGGAGCTGTTTTTT. This codes for CAWSKLGTGELFF.